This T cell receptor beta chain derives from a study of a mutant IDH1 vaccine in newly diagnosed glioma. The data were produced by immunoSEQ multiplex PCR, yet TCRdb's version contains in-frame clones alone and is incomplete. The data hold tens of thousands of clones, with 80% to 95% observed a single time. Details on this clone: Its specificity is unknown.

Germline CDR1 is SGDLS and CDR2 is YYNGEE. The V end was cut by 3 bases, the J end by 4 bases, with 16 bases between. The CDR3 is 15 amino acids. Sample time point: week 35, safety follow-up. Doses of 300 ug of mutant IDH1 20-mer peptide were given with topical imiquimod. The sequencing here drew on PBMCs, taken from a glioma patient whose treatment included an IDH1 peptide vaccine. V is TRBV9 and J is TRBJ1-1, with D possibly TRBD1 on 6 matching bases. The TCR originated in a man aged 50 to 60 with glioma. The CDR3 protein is CASSAGGRVGTEAFF. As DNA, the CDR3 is TGTGCCAGCAGCGCCGGGGGCAGGGTCGGCACTGAAGCTTTCTTT.